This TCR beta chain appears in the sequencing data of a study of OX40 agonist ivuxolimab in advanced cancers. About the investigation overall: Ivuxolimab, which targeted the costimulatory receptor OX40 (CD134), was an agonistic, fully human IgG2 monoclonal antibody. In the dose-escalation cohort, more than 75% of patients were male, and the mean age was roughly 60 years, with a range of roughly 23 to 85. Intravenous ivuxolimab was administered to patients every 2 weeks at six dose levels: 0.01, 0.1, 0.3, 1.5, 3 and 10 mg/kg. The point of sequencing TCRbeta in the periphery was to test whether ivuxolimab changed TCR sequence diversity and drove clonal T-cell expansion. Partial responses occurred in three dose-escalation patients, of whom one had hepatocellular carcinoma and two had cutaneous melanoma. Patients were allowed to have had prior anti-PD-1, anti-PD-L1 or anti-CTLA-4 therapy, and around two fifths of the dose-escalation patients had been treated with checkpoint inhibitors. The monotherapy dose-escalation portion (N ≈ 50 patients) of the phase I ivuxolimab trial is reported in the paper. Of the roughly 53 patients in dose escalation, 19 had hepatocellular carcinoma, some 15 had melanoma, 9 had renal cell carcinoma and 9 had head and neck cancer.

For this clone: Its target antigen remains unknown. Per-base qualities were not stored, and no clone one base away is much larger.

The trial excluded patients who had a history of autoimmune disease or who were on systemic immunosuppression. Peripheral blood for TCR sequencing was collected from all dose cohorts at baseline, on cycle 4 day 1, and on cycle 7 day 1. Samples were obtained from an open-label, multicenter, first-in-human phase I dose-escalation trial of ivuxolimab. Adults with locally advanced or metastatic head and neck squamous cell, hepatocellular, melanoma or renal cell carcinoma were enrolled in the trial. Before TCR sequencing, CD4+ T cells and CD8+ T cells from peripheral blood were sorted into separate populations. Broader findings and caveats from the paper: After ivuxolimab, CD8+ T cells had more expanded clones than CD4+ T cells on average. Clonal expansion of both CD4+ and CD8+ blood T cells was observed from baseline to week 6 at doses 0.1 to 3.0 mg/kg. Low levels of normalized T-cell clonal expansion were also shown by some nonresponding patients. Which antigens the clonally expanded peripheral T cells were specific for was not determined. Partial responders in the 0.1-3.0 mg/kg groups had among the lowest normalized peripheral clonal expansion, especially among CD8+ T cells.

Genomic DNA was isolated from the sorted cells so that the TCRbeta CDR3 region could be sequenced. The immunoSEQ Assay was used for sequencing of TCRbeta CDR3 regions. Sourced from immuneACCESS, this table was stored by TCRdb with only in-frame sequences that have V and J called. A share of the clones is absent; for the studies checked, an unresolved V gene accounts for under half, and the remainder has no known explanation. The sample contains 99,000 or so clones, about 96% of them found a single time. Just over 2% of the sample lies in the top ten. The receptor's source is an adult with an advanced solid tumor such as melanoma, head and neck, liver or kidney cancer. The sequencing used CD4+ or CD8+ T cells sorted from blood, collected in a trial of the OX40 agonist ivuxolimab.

CDR3 region: CASSVRGASYEQYF. At the DNA level, the sequence is TGTGCCAGCAGCGTAAGAGGGGCCTCCTACGAGCAGTACTTC. This receptor chain uses TRBV9 and TRBJ2-7; the D gene is perhaps TRBD1 or TRBD2, as each covers 5 bases. The V end loses 1 base and the J end loses 0 bases, and a stretch of 8 bases separates them. Measured from the cysteine to the phenylalanine, the CDR3 is 14 residues long. Left in the record is the CDR3 DNA by itself, 42 bases read in frame from the first base. As encoded in the germline V gene, CDR1 is SGDLS while CDR2 is YYNGEE.